What follows is one T cell receptor beta chain and its context. Antigen: not known. Some clones are missing from TCRdb's copy, which holds only in-frame ones; the method was immunoSEQ multiplex PCR. The sample shows some 350,000 clones, around 92% of them seen only once. This sample is drawn from a study of Ad26.COV2.S vaccination and SARS-CoV-2 variants. General study findings and limits: Total T cell responses were possibly underestimated by TCR breadth and depth analyses. For non-spike TCRs, breadth in vaccine recipients resembled that in placebo recipients. Vaccine recipients showed a spike-specific TCR breadth that was higher than in placebo recipients.

Trimming at V came to 5 bases and at J to 2 bases, leaving 6 bases not matched to a gene. This CDR3 is 16 amino acids long. Germline-derived CDR1 and CDR2 are SGHTA and FQGNSA. J is TRBJ2-3 and V is TRBV7-2, with 11 positions matching TRBD2. The receptor comes from a human donor who had recovered from COVID-19. Material: peripheral blood, obtained after recovery from COVID-19. CDR3 nucleotide sequence: TGTGCCAGCAGCCTCCGACTAGCGGGGACCACAGATACGCAGTATTTT. Translating gives CASSLRLAGTTDTQYF.